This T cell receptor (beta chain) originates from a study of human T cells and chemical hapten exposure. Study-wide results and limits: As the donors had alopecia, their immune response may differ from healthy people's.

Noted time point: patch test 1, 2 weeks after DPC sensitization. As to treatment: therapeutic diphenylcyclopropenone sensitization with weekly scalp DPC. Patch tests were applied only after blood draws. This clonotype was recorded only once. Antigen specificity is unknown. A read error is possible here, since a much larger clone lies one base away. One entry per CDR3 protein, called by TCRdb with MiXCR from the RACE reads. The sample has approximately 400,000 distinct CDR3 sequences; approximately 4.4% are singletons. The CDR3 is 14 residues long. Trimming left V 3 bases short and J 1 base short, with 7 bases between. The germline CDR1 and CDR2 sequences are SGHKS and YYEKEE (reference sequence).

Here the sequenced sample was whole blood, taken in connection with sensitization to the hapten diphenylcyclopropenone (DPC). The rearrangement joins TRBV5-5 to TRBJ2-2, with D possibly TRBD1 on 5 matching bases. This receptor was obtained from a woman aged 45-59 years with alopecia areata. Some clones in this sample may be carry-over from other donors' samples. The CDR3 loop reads CASSSQVNTGELFF. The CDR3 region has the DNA TGTGCCAGCAGCTCACAGGTGAACACCGGGGAGCTGTTTTTT.